This T cell receptor (beta chain) was retrieved from a study of T cells in Graves' hyperthyroidism and ophthalmopathy. Broader study findings: Clonotypes that were expanded in thyroid above 0.001 mostly appeared in blood too.

This clonotype has a count of ten or more. The antigen remains unidentified. Using RNA transcripts as the source, TCR beta CDR3 regions were amplified. First-round RT-PCR targeting the TCR CDR3 was performed with the HTBI primer set. A single record per CDR3 protein comes from TCRdb applying MiXCR to the multiplex PCR reads. Altogether some 500,000 distinct CDR3 sequences are present, around 15% being singletons, with the ten largest covering about 17%. This TCR derives from a woman aged 18-30 years with Graves' hyperthyroidism. Sequenced: blood.

CDR3 protein: CATSRDRVWEGYTF. For the CDR3, the DNA is TGTGCCACCAGTAGGGACAGGGTTTGGGAAGGCTACACCTTC. The chain recombines TRBV24-1 with TRBJ1-2, with 9 bases identical to TRBD1. The CDR3 is made up of 14 amino acids. Germline values: CDR1 KGHDR, CDR2 SFDVKD. J lost 8 bases, V lost 6 bases, and 9 bases had no gene match.